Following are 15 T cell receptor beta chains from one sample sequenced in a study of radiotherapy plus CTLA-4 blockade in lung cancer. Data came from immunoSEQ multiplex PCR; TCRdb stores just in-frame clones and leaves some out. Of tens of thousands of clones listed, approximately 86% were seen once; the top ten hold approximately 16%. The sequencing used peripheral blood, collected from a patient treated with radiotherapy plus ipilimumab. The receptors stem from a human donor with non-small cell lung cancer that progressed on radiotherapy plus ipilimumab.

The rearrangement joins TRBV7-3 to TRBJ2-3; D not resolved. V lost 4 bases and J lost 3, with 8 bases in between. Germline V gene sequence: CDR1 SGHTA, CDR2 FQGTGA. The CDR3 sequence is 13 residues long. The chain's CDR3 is CASSYTQTDTQYF. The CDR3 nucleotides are TGTGCCAGCAGCTATACCCAGACAGATACGCAGTATTTT. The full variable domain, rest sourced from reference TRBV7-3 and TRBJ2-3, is GAGVSQTPSNKVTEKGKYVELRCDPISGHTALYWYRQSLGQGPEFLIYFQGTGAADDSGLPNDRFFAVRPEGSVSTLKIQRTERGDSAVYLCASSYTQTDTQYFGPGTRLTVL.

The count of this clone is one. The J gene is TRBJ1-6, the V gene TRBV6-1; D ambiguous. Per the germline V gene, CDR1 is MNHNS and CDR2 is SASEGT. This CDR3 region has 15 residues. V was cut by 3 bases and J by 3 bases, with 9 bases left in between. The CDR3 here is CASSDGKGYNSPLHF. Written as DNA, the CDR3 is TGTGCCAGCAGTGACGGGAAGGGCTATAATTCACCCCTCCACTTT.

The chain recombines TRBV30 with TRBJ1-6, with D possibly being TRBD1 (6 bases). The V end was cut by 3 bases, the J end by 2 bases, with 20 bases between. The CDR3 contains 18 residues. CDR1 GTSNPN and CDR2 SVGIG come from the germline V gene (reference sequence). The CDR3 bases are TGTGCCTGGAGCGACACCCTAACAGGGAAACCCTATAATTCACCCCTCCACTTT. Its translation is CAWSDTLTGKPYNSPLHF.

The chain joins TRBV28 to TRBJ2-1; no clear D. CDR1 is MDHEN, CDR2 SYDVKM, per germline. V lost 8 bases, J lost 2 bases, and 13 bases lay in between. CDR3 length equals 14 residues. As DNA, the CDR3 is TGTGCCAGCTCTCAAAGCTACACCTACAATGAGCAGTTCTTC. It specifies CASSQSYTYNEQFF. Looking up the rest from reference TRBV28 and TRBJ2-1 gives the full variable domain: DVKVTQSSRYLVKRTGEKVFLECVQDMDHENMFWYRQDPGLGLRLIYFSYDVKMKEKGDIPEGYSVSREKKERFSLILESASTNQTSMYLCASSQSYTYNEQFFGPGTRLTVL.

CDR3 in amino acids: CASSHYGTTLHF. The CDR3 bases are TGTGCCAGCAGCCATTACGGGACTACCCTCCACTTT. The chain couples TRBV14 to TRBJ1-6; perhaps TRBD1 as D (5 bases). CDR1 and CDR2 from the germline V gene are SGHDN and FVKESK. CDR3 length: 12 residues. Trimming left V 3 bases short and J 14 bases short, with 11 bases between.

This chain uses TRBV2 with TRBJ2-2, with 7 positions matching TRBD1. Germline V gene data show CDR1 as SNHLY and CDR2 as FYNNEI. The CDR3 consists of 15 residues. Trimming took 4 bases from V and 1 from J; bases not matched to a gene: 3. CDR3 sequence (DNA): TGTGCCAGCAGTGTGGACAGGCAGAACACCGGGGAGCTGTTTTTT. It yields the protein CASSVDRQNTGELFF. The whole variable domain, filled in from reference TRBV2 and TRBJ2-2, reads EPEVTQTPSHQVTQMGQEVILRCVPISNHLYFYWYRQILGQKVEFLVSFYNNEISEKSEIFDDQFSVERPDGSNFTLKIRSTKLEDSAMYFCASSVDRQNTGELFFGEGSRLTVL.

CDR3 sequence reads: CASSVGPGGNQPQHF. CDR3 nucleotides: TGTGCCAGCAGCGTGGGGCCAGGGGGCAATCAGCCCCAGCATTTT. V gene TRBV11-2 combines with J gene TRBJ1-5, with a possible D match to TRBD1 (6 bases). The V end lost 5 bases, the J end lost 2 bases, and 13 bases lay between the germline ends. Germline CDR1 and CDR2: SGHAT and FQNNGV. The CDR3 sequence is 15 residues long. The variable domain in full, completed from reference TRBV11-2 and TRBJ1-5, reads EAGVAQSPRYKIIEKRQSVAFWCNPISGHATLYWYQQILGQGPKLLIQFQNNGVVDDSQLPKDRFSAERLKGVDSTLKIQPAKLEDSAVYLCASSVGPGGNQPQHFGDGTRLSIL.

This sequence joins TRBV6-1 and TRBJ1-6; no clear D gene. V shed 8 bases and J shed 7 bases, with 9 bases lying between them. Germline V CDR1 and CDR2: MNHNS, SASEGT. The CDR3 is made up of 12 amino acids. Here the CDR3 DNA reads TGTGCCAGCGGGCGGCTGAATTCACCCCTCCACTTT. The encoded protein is CASGRLNSPLHF.

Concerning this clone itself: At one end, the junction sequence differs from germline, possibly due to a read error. DNA of the CDR3: TGCGCCAGCAGCAAAGAGGGGTCTGGAAACACCATATATTTT. This translates into CASSKEGSGNTIYF. The V gene is TRBV4-3, the J gene TRBJ1-3, with TRBD1 as a possible D gene (5 bases). Germline CDR1 and CDR2: LGHNA and YSLEER. This CDR3 spans 14 amino acids.

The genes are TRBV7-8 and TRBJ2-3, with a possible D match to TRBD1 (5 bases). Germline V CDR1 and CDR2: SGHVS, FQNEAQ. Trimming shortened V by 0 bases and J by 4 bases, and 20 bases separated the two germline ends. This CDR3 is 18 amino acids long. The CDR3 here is CASSLAWGEALRADTQYF. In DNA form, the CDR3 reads TGTGCCAGCAGCTTAGCGTGGGGCGAAGCGCTCAGGGCAGATACGCAGTATTTT.

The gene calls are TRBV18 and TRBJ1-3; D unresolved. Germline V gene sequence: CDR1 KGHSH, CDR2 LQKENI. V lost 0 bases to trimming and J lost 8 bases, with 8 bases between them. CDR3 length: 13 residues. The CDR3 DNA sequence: TGTGCCAGCTCACCACCTCCAAGGGACACCATATATTTT. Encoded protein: CASSPPPRDTIYF.

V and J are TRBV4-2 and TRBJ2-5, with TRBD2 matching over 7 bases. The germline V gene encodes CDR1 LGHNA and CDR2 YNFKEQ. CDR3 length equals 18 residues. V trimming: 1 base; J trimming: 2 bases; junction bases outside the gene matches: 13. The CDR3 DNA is TGTGCCAGCAGCCAAGGTTCCACCACTAGCGAAGTACAAGAGACCCAGTACTTC. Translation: CASSQGSTTSEVQETQYF.

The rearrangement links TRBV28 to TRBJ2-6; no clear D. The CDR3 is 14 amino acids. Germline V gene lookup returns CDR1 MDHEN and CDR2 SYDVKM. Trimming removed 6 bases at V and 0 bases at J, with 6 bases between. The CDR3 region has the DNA TGTGCCAGCAGCCCCCACTCTGGGGCCAACGTCCTGACTTTC. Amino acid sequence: CASSPHSGANVLTF.

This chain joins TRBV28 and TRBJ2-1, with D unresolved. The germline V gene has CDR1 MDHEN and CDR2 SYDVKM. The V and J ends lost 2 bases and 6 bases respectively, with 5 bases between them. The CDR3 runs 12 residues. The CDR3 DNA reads TGTGCCAGCAGTTTAGTTTCCAATGAGCAGTTCTTC. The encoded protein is CASSLVSNEQFF.

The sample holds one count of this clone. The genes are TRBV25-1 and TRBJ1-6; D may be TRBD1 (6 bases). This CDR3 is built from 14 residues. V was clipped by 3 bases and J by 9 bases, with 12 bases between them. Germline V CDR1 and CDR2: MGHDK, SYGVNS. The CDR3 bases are TGTGCCAGCAGTGATGGACAGAGGGGTTCACCCCTCCACTTT. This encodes CASSDGQRGSPLHF.